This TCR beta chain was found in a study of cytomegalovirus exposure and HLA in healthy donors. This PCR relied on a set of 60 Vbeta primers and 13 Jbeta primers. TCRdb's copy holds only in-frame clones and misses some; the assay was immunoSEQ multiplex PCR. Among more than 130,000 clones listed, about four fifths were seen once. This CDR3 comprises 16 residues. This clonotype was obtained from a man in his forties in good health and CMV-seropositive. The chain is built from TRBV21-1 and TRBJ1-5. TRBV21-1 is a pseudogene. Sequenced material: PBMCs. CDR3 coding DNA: TGTGCCAGCAGCTTGCGGGTGGGCCCTAGCAATCAGCCCCAGCATTTT. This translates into CASSLRVGPSNQPQHF.